The sequence of this T cell receptor beta chain was determined in a study of T-cell reconstitution after alpha-beta-depleted transplantation in children. Study observations and caveats: Surviving recipient T cells and thymic progenitors produced the high day-60 TCRbeta diversity seen in some patients.

Unique molecular identifiers were built into the TCRbeta library. TCRdb re-called the PCR reads with MiXCR, one entry per CDR3 protein. The sample shows 350,000 to 500,000 distinct CDR3 sequences, over 40% of them seen only once. The CDR3 has 14 residues. Germline CDR1 reads SGHDT; CDR2 reads YYEEEE. Trimming left V 2 bases short and J 3 bases short, with 11 bases between. As to this clonotype: Its target is unknown.

The genes are TRBV5-6 and TRBJ1-2, with D unclear. This material consisted of PBMCs, taken before TCRalphabeta/CD19-depleted stem cell transplant. The clonotype was recovered from a girl aged 2 to 10 with aplastic anemia, due to receive a stem cell transplant. The DNA for the CDR3 is TGTGCCAGCAGCTTTTATACGGGTCACTATGGCTACACCTTC. Amino acid sequence: CASSFYTGHYGYTF. Together with reference TRBV5-6 and TRBJ1-2, the CDR3 gives the full variable domain: DAGVTQSPTHLIKTRGQQVTLRCSPKSGHDTVSWYQQALGQGPQFIFQYYEEEERQRGNFPDRFSGHQFPNYSSELNVNALLLGDSALYLCASSFYTGHYGYTFGSGTRLTVV.